The 15 T cell receptor beta chains reported below all come from one sample, sequenced in a study of control samples from healthy donors and cancer patients. Sequencing used immunoSEQ multiplex PCR; TCRdb keeps in-frame clones, though not all of them. The table has approximately 99,000 clones, approximately 82% seen once. The sequenced sample consisted of blood. The receptor source for this set is a man younger than 35 in good health.

V and J are TRBV24-1 and TRBJ1-1; 9 nucleotides line up with TRBD1. The CDR3 contains 15 residues. J was trimmed by 5 bases and V by 10 bases; bases with no gene match: 13. Germline CDR1 is KGHDR and CDR2 is SFDVKD. The CDR3 DNA follows: TGTGCCACTCGAGGAACAGGGGGCCACCAAACTGAAGCTTTCTTT. Translation gives CATRGTGGHQTEAFF.

The gene calls are TRBV7-9 and TRBJ1-1, with D tentatively TRBD1 (5 bases). The V and J ends lost 3 bases and 2 bases respectively, with 13 bases between them. CDR3 length equals 15 residues. Germline CDR1 SEHNR, CDR2 FQNEAQ (reference sequence). The CDR3 reads CASSLGWGGNTEAFF. CDR3 DNA: TGTGCCAGCAGCTTGGGGTGGGGCGGTAACACTGAAGCTTTCTTT.

The CDR3 bases are TGTGCCAGCAAAGAGGTATTCTCTGGAAACACCATATATTTT. Amino acid sequence: CASKEVFSGNTIYF. The rearrangement joins TRBV6-5 to TRBJ1-3; D gene ambiguous. The CDR3 covers 14 residues. Germline CDR1 and CDR2: MNHEY and SVGAGI. V lost 7 bases, J lost 0 bases, and 10 bases lay in between.

The chain links TRBV5-6 to TRBJ1-1; D uncertain. CDR1 and CDR2 from the germline V gene are SGHDT and YYEEEE. The CDR3 extends over 15 amino acids. Trimming stripped 1 base from V and 1 base from J, with 11 bases between. Written as DNA, the CDR3 is TGTGCCAGCAGCTTGTACAAATTCGGGAACACTGAAGCTTTCTTT. As protein: CASSLYKFGNTEAFF.

In the case of this clone: The same CDR3 is also encoded by other DNA sequences in this sample. The V call is TRBV2, the J call TRBJ1-3; 8 nucleotides align to TRBD1. V trimming: 8 bases; J trimming: 4 bases; junction bases outside the gene matches: 4. The V gene's germline CDR1 is SNHLY and CDR2 FYNNEI. The CDR3 runs to 13 residues. Here the CDR3 DNA reads TGTGCCAGCCGCGGACAGGGAGGAAACACCATATATTTT. As protein: CASRGQGGNTIYF.

CDR3 in DNA: TGTGCCAGCAGCTTTTGGCGCTTGGGGCTTAGCAATCAGCCCCAGCATTTT. Translating it yields CASSFWRLGLSNQPQHF. The chain employs TRBV5-6 and TRBJ1-5; D is perhaps TRBD1 (5 bases). Between the trimmed V and J ends, which lost 2 bases and 0 bases, there was a span of 15 bases. This CDR3 contains 17 residues. Germline assignment: CDR1 SGHDT and CDR2 YYEEEE.

This chain joins TRBV11-1 and TRBJ2-3, with 10 bases identical to TRBD1. The trim removed 3 bases at V and 6 bases at J, leaving 6 bases unmatched. This CDR3 is 15 amino acids long. CDR1 is SGHAT and CDR2 is FQDESV in the germline V gene (reference sequence). The CDR3 DNA follows: TGTGCCAGCAGCTTGATTGGGACAGGGGCCGATACGCAGTATTTT. Protein: CASSLIGTGADTQYF.

The J gene is TRBJ1-4, the V gene TRBV6-5, with TRBD1 as a possible D gene (5 bases). From germline, CDR1 is MNHEY and CDR2 SVGAGI. This CDR3 contains 16 residues. V gave up 4 bases and J gave up 0 bases, with 12 bases separating them. CDR3 DNA: TGTGCCAGCAGTTTCGGGGCAGTCGCAACTAATGAAAAACTGTTTTTT. It is translated as CASSFGAVATNEKLFF.

The V and J genes are TRBV12-3 or TRBV12-4 and TRBJ2-1; D is undetermined. The V end was cut by 5 bases, the J end by 10 bases, with 9 bases between. The CDR3 length is 11 residues. The CDR3 reads CASSPRYEQFF. The CDR3 nucleotides read TGTGCCAGCAGTCCCCGATACGAGCAGTTCTTC.

The J gene is TRBJ2-5, the V gene TRBV7-7; the match to TRBD2 covers 8 bases. Trimming took 6 bases from V and 5 from J; bases not matched to a gene: 8. This CDR3 region has 14 residues. Germline values: CDR1 SSHAT, CDR2 FNYEAQ (reference sequence). CDR3 in amino acids: CASSLTRGGETQYF. Here the CDR3 DNA reads TGTGCCAGCAGTTTGACCCGGGGGGGGGAGACCCAGTACTTC.

The genes are TRBV28 and TRBJ1-5; D uncertain. The germline V gene has CDR1 MDHEN and CDR2 SYDVKM. Trimming pared 2 bases from V and 0 bases from J, leaving 5 bases between. CDR3 length equals 14 residues. CDR3 DNA sequence: TGTGCCAGCAGTTTACAGTATAGCAATCAGCCCCAGCATTTT. Protein sequence: CASSLQYSNQPQHF. Drawing the rest from reference TRBV28 and TRBJ1-5, the complete variable domain is DVKVTQSSRYLVKRTGEKVFLECVQDMDHENMFWYRQDPGLGLRLIYFSYDVKMKEKGDIPEGYSVSREKKERFSLILESASTNQTSMYLCASSLQYSNQPQHFGDGTRLSIL.

The chain recombines TRBV19 with TRBJ1-2; TRBD1 matches at 7 bases. CDR1 and CDR2 from the germline V gene are LNHDA and SQIVND (reference sequence). Germline trimming cut 1 base from V and 4 bases from J; bases unmatched to any gene: 9. This CDR3 has 16 amino acids. In DNA, the CDR3 is TGTGCCAGTAGTATAGGATTCCCGGGACAGCTCTATGGCTACACCTTC. Translation gives CASSIGFPGQLYGYTF.

The chain is built from TRBV10-1 and TRBJ1-1; the D gene is possibly TRBD1 (5 bases). Germline assignment: CDR1 WNHNN and CDR2 SYGVQD (reference sequence). V gave up 10 bases and J gave up 6 bases, with 21 bases separating them. The CDR3 is made up of 14 amino acids. In nucleotides, the CDR3 is TGCGCCAACCGCCATAGGGGAAAATTGTCTGAAGCTTTCTTT. As protein: CANRHRGKLSEAFF.

DNA for the CDR3: TGTGCCAGCAGCACCGTTACTAGCGGGGGGATCTTAGTGGAGACCCAGTACTTC. Its protein product is CASSTVTSGGILVETQYF. The V gene is TRBV3-1 (or the pseudogene TRBV3-2), the J gene TRBJ2-5; 12 nucleotides align to TRBD2. V trimming: 5 bases; J trimming: 5 bases; junction bases outside the gene matches: 15. The length of the CDR3 is 18 residues. Looked up from germline, CDR1 is LGHDT and CDR2 is YNNKEL (reference sequence).

The J gene is TRBJ1-5, the V gene TRBV28, with 9 nucleotides matching TRBD1. The CDR3 spans 16 residues. V was clipped by 5 bases and J by 4 bases; unmatched bases: 9. The germline V gene has CDR1 MDHEN and CDR2 SYDVKM. The CDR3 DNA sequence: TGTGCCAGCAGTATCATTGGGACAGGGTATAATCAGCCCCAGCATTTT. Translating gives CASSIIGTGYNQPQHF.